This T cell receptor (beta chain) derives from a study of cytomegalovirus exposure and HLA in healthy donors. Study results and limitations: Many donors shared some public TCRs, even though most TCR sequences were rare. Immune exposure information available was restricted to CMV serostatus. What TCR beta sequences reportedly achieved was accurate prediction of HLA-A and HLA-B alleles in most subjects.

About this clone itself: What it binds is not known.

The PCR was carried out with 60 Vbeta primers and 13 Jbeta primers. Produced via immunoSEQ multiplex PCR; TCRdb's table is partial and in-frame only. Of 100,000 to 130,000 clones listed, about three quarters are singletons. The CDR3 is made up of 15 amino acids. Deletions cut 5 bases from V and 0 bases from J, with 11 bases between. CDR1 SGHVS and CDR2 FQNEAQ come from the germline V gene. The chain combines TRBV7-8 with TRBJ2-1; D is perhaps TRBD2 (7 bases). This TCR was sampled from a man under 40 in good health and CMV-seronegative. Sequences were obtained from PBMCs. The CDR3 here is CASSRGAPSYNEQFF. DNA for the CDR3: TGTGCCAGCAGCCGGGGGGCTCCCTCCTACAATGAGCAGTTCTTC.